This TCR beta chain was identified during a study of blood T cell repertoires in COVID-19. On the study more broadly: Specimens from acute and convalescent COVID-19 originated in the United States, Italy and Spain. From T cells, B-cell-depleted T cells, or PBMCs came the material, which was cDNA or gDNA.

V was trimmed by 4 bases and J by 5 bases, leaving 17 bases between them. The CDR3 length is 15 residues. Germline V lookup: CDR1 KGHSH, CDR2 LQKENI. Original handling: The assay estimated nucleated cells by amplifying reference gene primers. The repertoire was sequenced with immunoSEQ multiplex PCR; TCRdb's copy has only in-frame clones and lacks some. That table supplies the V and J calls and clone size; D and trimming were determined from the DNA. The data show 120,000 to 150,000 clones, just under 90% seen once. The TCR comes from a woman in her thirties or forties with acute or convalescent COVID-19. The sequenced material came from peripheral blood. The chain combines TRBV18 with TRBJ1-2, with TRBD1 as a possible D gene (5 bases). CDR3 DNA sequence: TGTGCCAGCTCACTCGGAGGCGGGACGGGATATGGCTACACCTTC. It specifies CASSLGGGTGYGYTF.